A selection of T cell receptor beta chains follows, all from one sample in a study of glioma-infiltrating T cells. Via MiXCR, TCRdb re-called the multiplex PCR reads, giving one row per CDR3 protein. The sample has a few hundred thousand distinct CDR3 sequences; 41% are singletons. The material sequenced was glioma tissue, nonneoplastic brain tissue, or PBMCs (not recorded which). The receptors come from a human donor with low-grade glioma or glioblastoma, undergoing nonglioma brain surgery, or in good health (not recorded which). The conserved cysteine and the conserved F or W are not part of the CDR3 here. D genes are given only for firm matches.

V,length,D,CDR3
TRBV28,13,-,ASSVYGTGSYEQY
TRBV6-1,11,-,ASSPGYGVEQY
TRBV28,16,TRBD1,ASRYPGQGSSGANVLT
TRBV6-6,14,-,ASSYPGLRGKNIQY
TRBV11-2,12,-,ASSLGQISYGYT
TRBV4-1,11,-,ASSQGITGELF
TRBV11-2,11,-,ASGETVDYEQY
TRBV18,12,TRBD2,ASSPAGVEETQY
TRBV20-1,11,TRBD1,SAPVPGGYEQY
TRBV29-1,10,-,SVSTNSYEQY
TRBV20-1,13,-,SATPKRQSTDTQY
TRBV6-2/TRBV6-3,14,-,ASSPPRTVGNTEAF
TRBV6-1,13,TRBD1,ASTSPGTGTYEQY
TRBV6-2/TRBV6-3,12,-,ASRIGNPYNEQF
TRBV7-2,10,-,ASSVTEYEQY
TRBV28,10,-,ASVQDNQPQH
TRBV7-6,13,-,AISESGGSLTEQF
TRBV7-2,14,TRBD2,ASSLGLAGLLREQY
TRBV20-1,13,TRBD2,SARDRTSGQETQY
TRBV15,11,-,ATSTDLIGEQF
TRBV5-4,14,TRBD1,ASSTTGGMVLNCYT
TRBV7-8,10,-,ASSQTHYEQY
TRBV7-8,8,-,ASSLVTQY
TRBV4-1,17,TRBD2,ASSQEPPMTSGIDNEQF
TRBV3-1,12,-,ASSQVRGTDTQY
TRBV6-5,12,TRBD2,ASSLGLAQETQY
TRBV6-1,12,-,ASSEGVDRDEQF
TRBV28,11,-,ASSLQGRTEAF
TRBV20-1,13,TRBD2,SAERLAGHTDTQY
TRBV20-1,10,-,SAAGRYYGYT
TRBV7-2,11,-,ASSLAVSYEQY
TRBV20-1,12,TRBD1,GATPGQIGQPQH
TRBV27,15,TRBD1,AGSLGTGGFVGNTIY
TRBV20-1,11,-,SARDPGGSPLH
TRBV28,13,-,ASSLSWGRRNTIY
TRBV6-5,15,-,ASSYSRGPLNTGELF
TRBV20-1,10,-,SARDNNYGYT
TRBV19,12,-,ASSIQGLTDTQY
TRBV15,11,TRBD2,ATSSRGGDTQY
TRBV6-1,13,TRBD2,ASSLTSGRTVEQY
TRBV6-1,12,-,ASSPPGVYNEQF
TRBV28,13,-,ASSSQGVANYGYT
TRBV4-2,15,TRBD2,ASSLPGAGVGADTQY
TRBV28,11,-,ASSSGPTDGYT
TRBV19,11,TRBD1,ASSFGTAYEQY